This TCR beta chain was identified in a study of cytomegalovirus exposure and HLA in healthy donors. Trimming removed 6 bases from V and 8 bases from J; junction bases left unmatched: 7. This CDR3 has 14 residues. CDR1 is ENHRY, CDR2 SYGVKD, per germline. With respect to this clone: Its antigen is not identified.

Study-wide findings and caveats: The investigators catalogued 150 to 200 TCR beta chains as cytomegalovirus-associated. Later analysis demonstrated an association between a missense DCLRE1C variant and TCR beta V- and J-gene trimming.

The primer mix had 60 Vbeta and 13 Jbeta primers. Data came from immunoSEQ multiplex PCR; TCRdb stores just in-frame clones and leaves some out. The profile shows about 140,000 clones, about 78% of them singletons. V is TRBV10-3 and J is TRBJ2-1, with 10 nucleotides matching TRBD2. Sequenced sample: PBMCs. This receptor was identified in a man aged 18 to 35 in good health and CMV-seronegative. The CDR3 here is CAIRGSGGRDEQFF. The CDR3 nucleotides are TGTGCCATCAGGGGTAGCGGGGGGAGGGATGAGCAGTTCTTC.